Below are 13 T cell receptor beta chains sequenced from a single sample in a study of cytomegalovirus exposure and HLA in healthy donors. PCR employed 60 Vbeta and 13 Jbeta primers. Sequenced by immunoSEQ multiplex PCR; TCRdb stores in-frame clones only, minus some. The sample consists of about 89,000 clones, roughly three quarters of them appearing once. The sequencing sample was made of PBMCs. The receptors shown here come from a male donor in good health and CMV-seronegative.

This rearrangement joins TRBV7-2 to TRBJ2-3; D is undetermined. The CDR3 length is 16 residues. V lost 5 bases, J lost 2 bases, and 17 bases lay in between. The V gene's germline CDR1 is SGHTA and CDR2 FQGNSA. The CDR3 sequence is CASSLSPPLLTDTQYF. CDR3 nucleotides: TGTGCCAGCAGCCTAAGTCCCCCCCTCCTCACAGATACGCAGTATTTT.

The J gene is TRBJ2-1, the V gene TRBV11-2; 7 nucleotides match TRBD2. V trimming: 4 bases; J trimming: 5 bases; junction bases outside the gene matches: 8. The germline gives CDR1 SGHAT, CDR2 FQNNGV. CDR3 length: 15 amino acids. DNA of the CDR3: TGTGCCAGCAGCTCCCTAGCGGACTACAACAATGAGCAGTTCTTC. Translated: CASSSLADYNNEQFF. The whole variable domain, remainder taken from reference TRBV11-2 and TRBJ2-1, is EAGVAQSPRYKIIEKRQSVAFWCNPISGHATLYWYQQILGQGPKLLIQFQNNGVVDDSQLPKDRFSAERLKGVDSTLKIQPAKLEDSAVYLCASSSLADYNNEQFFGPGTRLTVL.

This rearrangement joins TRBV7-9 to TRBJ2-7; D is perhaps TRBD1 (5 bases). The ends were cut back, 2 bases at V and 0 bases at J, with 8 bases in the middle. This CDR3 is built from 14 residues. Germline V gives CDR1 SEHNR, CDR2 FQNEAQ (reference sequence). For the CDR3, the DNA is TGTGCCAGCAGCTTAAAAGGGGCCTCCTACGAGCAGTACTTC. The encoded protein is CASSLKGASYEQYF.

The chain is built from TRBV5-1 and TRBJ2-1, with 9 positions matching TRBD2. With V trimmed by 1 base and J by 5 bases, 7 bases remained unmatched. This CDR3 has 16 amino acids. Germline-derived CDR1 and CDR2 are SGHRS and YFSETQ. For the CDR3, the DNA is TGCGCCAGCAGCTTGATGGCTAGCGGGATTAACAATGAGCAGTTCTTC. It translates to CASSLMASGINNEQFF.

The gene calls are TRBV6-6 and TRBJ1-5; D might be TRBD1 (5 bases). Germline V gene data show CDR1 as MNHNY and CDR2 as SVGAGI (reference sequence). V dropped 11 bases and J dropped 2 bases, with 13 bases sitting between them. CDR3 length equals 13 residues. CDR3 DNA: TGTGCCGGCCGGGGGGGTGGCAATCAGCCCCAGCATTTT. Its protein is CAGRGGGNQPQHF.

The CDR3 region is CASSPGGICEQYF. CDR3 nucleotides: TGTGCCAGCAGCCCAGGGGGTATTTGCGAGCAGTACTTC. The rearrangement links TRBV6-4 to TRBJ2-5; the match to TRBD1 covers 7 bases. The J call is doubtful: the DNA matches TRBJ2-7 better. Germline CDR1 and CDR2: MRHNA and SNTAGT. The CDR3 loop spans 13 amino acids.

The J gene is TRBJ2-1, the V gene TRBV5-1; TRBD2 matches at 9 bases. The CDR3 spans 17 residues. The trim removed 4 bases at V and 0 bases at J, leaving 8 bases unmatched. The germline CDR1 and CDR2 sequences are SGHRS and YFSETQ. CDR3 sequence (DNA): TGCGCCAGCAGCGCCGGACTAGCGCTAAGCTCCTACAATGAGCAGTTCTTC. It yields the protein CASSAGLALSSYNEQFF.

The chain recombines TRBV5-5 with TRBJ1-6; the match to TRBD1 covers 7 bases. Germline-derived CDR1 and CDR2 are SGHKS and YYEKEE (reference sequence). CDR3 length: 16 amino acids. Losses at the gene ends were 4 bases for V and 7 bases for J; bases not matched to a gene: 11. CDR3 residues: CASSPQQGRQNSPLHF. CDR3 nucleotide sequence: TGTGCCAGCAGCCCCCAACAGGGGCGGCAGAATTCACCCCTCCACTTT.

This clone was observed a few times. The CDR3 region has the DNA TGTGCCAGCAGTCCCCAGGCTTACGACTACGAGCAGTACTTC. This gives the protein CASSPQAYDYEQYF. The chain recombines TRBV6-1 with TRBJ2-7; D remains ambiguous. Germline V CDR1 and CDR2: MNHNS, SASEGT. The CDR3 is 14 amino acids. Trimming stripped 5 bases from V and 3 bases from J, with 14 bases between.

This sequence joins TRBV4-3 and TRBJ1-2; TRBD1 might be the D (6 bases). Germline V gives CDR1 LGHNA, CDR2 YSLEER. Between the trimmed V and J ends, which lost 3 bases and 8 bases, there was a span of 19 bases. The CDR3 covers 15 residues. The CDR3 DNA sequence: TGCGCCAGCAGCCAGGAAATACAGGGAATCGGCGGCTACACCTTC. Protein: CASSQEIQGIGGYTF.

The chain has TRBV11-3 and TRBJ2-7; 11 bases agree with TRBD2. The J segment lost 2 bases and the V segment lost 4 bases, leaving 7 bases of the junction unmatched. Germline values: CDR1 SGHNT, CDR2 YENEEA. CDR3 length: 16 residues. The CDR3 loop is CASSSGLAGLTYEQYF. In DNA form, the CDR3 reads TGTGCCAGCAGCTCCGGACTAGCGGGCCTTACCTACGAGCAGTACTTC.

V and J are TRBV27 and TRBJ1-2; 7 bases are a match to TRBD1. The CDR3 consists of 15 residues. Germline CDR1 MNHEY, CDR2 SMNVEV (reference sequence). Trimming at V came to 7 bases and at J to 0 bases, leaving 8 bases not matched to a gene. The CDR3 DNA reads TGTGCCAGCAAATCCCGGGACAGACCTAACTATGGCTACACCTTC. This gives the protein CASKSRDRPNYGYTF.

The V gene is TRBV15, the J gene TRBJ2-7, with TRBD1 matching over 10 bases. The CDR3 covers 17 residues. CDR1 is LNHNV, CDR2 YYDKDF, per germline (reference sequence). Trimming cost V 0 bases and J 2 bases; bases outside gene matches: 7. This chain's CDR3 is CATSRDPPGQGTYEQYF. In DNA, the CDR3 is TGTGCCACCAGCAGAGACCCACCGGGACAGGGGACCTACGAGCAGTACTTC.